These T cell receptor beta chains were read from a single sample in a study of cytomegalovirus exposure and HLA in healthy donors. Only in-frame clones appear in the TCRdb table, and some are missing; sequencing was by immunoSEQ multiplex PCR. The sample lists over 80,000 clones; 80% to 90% were seen once. The sequencing input was PBMCs. These TCRs come from a man aged 25-45 years in good health and CMV-seropositive. Both conserved end residues are part of each CDR3. The order of the fields is J gene, V gene, clone size, D gene, CDR3 DNA, CDR3 protein. D genes are given only for firm matches. Size values are once, few and many counts, or a class for expanded clones, and some rows have none.

TRBJ2-5	TRBV30	-	TRBD2	TGTGCCTGGAGTGCGCGCGGGAGGGCCGAGGAGACCCAGTACTTC	CAWSARGRAEETQYF
TRBJ2-1	TRBV6-1	-	-	TGTGCCAGCAGTGATCGGCGCGGGACGGGCAATGAGCAGTTCTTC	CASSDRRGTGNEQFF
TRBJ2-5	TRBV13	once	TRBD2	TGTGCCAGCAGTTCACGGGGGGGACTAGCGGGAGTGGAGACCCAGTACTTC	CASSSRGGLAGVETQYF
TRBJ1-1	TRBV7-2	once	TRBD1	TGTGCCAGCAGCCCGGCGGGACAGGGCGGGATGAACACTGAAGCTTTCTTT	CASSPAGQGGMNTEAFF
TRBJ2-5	TRBV7-9	-	TRBD1	TGTGCCAGCAGCGAGACAGGGGGCCAAGAGACCCAGTACTTC	CASSETGGQETQYF
TRBJ1-3	TRBV11-2	-	-	TGTGCCAGCAGCTTAGGAGTTAACTCTGGAAACACCATATATTTT	CASSLGVNSGNTIYF
TRBJ2-1	TRBV7-6	-	TRBD2	TGTGCCAGCAGCTTAGCGGGACTAGCGGTAAATGAGCAGTTCTTC	CASSLAGLAVNEQFF
TRBJ2-5	TRBV13	-	TRBD1	TGTGCCAGCAGCTTAGGACAGGGGGTTCAAGAGACCCAGTACTTC	CASSLGQGVQETQYF
TRBJ2-2	TRBV5-4	-	TRBD2	TGTGCCAGCAGCTTTGTAGCGGGAGTTGGTTTAATCGGGGAGCTGTTTTTT	CASSFVAGVGLIGELFF
TRBJ2-5	TRBV5-8	-	TRBD1	TGTGCCAGCAGCGCCGGACAGGGGCCGGGAGAGACCCAGTACTTC	CASSAGQGPGETQYF
TRBJ1-6	TRBV28	-	-	TGTGCCAGCAGAGTGTCGGGGGTTGGTTCACCCCTCCACTTT	CASRVSGVGSPLHF
TRBJ2-7	TRBV7-2	-	TRBD2	TGTGCCAGCAGCCTGGGCGGGAGTAGAGGGTACGAGCAGTACTTC	CASSLGGSRGYEQYF
TRBJ2-7	TRBV5-1	-	TRBD2	TGCGCCAGCAGCTTGGTGGCTAGCGGGAGCTACGAGCAGTACTTC	CASSLVASGSYEQYF
TRBJ1-6	TRBV5-6	-	TRBD1	TGTGCCAGCAGCTCAACGAAGAGACAGGGGGATTTTTCCCTCCACTTT	CASSSTKRQGDFSLHF
TRBJ2-6	TRBV5-6	few	TRBD1	TGTGCCAGCAGCCAGACAGGGACTGGGGCCAACGTCCTGACTTTC	CASSQTGTGANVLTF